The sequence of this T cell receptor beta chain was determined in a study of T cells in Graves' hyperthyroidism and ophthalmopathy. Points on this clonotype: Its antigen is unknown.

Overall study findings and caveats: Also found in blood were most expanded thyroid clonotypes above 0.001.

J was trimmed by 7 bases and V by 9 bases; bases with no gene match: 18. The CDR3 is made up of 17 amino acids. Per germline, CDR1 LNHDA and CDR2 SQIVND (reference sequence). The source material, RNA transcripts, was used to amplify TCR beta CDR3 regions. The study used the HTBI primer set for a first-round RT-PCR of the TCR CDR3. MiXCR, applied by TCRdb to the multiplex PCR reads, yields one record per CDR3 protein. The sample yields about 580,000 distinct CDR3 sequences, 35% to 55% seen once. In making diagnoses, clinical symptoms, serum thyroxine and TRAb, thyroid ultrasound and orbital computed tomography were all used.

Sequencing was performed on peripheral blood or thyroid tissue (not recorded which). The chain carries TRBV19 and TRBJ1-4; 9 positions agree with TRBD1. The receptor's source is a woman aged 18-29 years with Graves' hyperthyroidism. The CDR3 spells CASSQRLAGQGGEKLFF. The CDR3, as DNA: TGTGCCAGCAGCCAAAGACTAGCGGGACAGGGAGGTGAAAAACTGTTTTTT.